The present T cell receptor beta chain was sequenced within a study of shared clonotypes between healthy human individuals. About the research overall: Three CD4 naive, three CD4 memory, two CD8 naive and one CD8 memory plate were used per donor. Study-level points and caveats: Among four donors, approximately 4.6% of naive CD4 clonotypes were found in common.

Memory CD4+ cells were the fraction left after CD45RA+ naive selection. DNA at 150 to 250 ng, tens of thousands of T cell genomes, went into sorted-subset replicate PCRs. Repertoires were generated with immunoSEQ multiplex PCR, while TCRdb's copy carries only in-frame clones and drops some. The data contain about a million clones, about 75% of them singletons. The V end lost 6 bases, the J end lost 4 bases, and 9 bases lay between the germline ends. The CDR3 runs 12 residues. CDR1 and CDR2 from the germline V gene are MDHEN and SYDVKM. Regarding this clone: Its antigen is as yet unknown.

Sequencing input: memory CD4+ T cells sorted from blood. Subset given: CD45RA-negative fraction. The sequence derives from a man aged 18 to 30 in good health. This chain joins TRBV28 and TRBJ1-2, with D uncertain. CDR3 nucleotides: TGTGCCAGCAGCGGCGTGGCCTATGGCTACACCTTC. Amino acids: CASSGVAYGYTF.